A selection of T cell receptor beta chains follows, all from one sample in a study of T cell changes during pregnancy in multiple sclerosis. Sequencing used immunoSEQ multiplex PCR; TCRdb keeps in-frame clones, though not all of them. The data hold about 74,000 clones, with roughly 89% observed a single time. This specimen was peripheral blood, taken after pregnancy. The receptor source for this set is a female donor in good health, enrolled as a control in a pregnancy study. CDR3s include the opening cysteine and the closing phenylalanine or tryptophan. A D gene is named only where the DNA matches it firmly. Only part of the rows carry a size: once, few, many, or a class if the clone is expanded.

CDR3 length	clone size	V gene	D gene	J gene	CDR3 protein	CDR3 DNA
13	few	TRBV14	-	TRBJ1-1	CASSHTYRAEAFF	TGTGCCAGCAGCCATACCTACAGGGCTGAAGCTTTCTTT
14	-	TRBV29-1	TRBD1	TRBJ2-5	CSVEPLGTEETQYF	TGCAGCGTTGAACCACTGGGGACAGAAGAGACCCAGTACTTC
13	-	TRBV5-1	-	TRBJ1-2	CASSVREGDSSTF	TGCGCCAGCAGCGTGAGGGAGGGGGATAGTTCCACCTTC
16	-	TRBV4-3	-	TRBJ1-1	CASSQDGSGGNTEAFF	TGCGCCAGCAGCCAAGACGGATCGGGGGGGAACACTGAAGCTTTCTTT
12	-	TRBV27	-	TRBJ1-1	CASSLRGGEAFF	TGTGCCAGCAGTTTAAGGGGAGGTGAAGCTTTCTTT
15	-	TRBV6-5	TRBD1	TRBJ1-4	CASSVTGGINEKLFF	TGTGCCAGCAGTGTTACAGGGGGAATTAATGAAAAACTGTTTTTT
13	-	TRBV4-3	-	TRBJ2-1	CASSQERRGEQFF	TGCGCCAGCAGCCAAGAGAGGAGAGGTGAGCAGTTCTTC
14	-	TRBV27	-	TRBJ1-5	CASSFGLGGQPQHF	TGTGCCAGCAGTTTCGGGCTAGGGGGACAGCCCCAGCATTTT
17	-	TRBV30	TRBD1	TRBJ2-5	CAWSDNRGRGGFETQYF	TGTGCCTGGAGCGACAACAGGGGGCGCGGTGGATTCGAGACCCAGTACTTC
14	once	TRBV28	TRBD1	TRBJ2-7	CASSFRQGFYEQYF	TGTGCCAGCAGTTTCCGACAGGGGTTCTACGAGCAGTACTTC
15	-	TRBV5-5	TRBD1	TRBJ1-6	CASSLAGTDNSPLHF	TGTGCCAGCAGCTTGGCCGGGACAGACAATTCACCCCTCCACTTT
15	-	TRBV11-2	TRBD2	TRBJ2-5	CASSSRLAGVETQYF	TGTGCCAGCAGCTCCAGACTAGCGGGAGTGGAGACCCAGTACTTC
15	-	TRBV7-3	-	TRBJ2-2	CASSSTETNTGELFF	TGTGCCAGCAGCTCGACAGAGACGAACACCGGGGAGCTGTTTTTT
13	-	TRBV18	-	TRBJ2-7	CASFRDSPYEQYF	TGTGCCAGCTTCCGTGACAGTCCCTACGAGCAGTACTTC
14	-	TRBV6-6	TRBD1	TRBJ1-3	CASSSTGGRDTIYF	TGTGCCAGCAGTTCGACAGGGGGTAGGGACACCATATATTTT
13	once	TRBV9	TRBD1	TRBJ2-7	CASSSGTGYEQYF	TGTGCCAGCAGCTCCGGGACAGGGTACGAGCAGTACTTC
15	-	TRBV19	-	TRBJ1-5	CASSIGGVKDQPQHF	TGTGCCAGTAGTATTGGGGGGGTAAAGGATCAGCCCCAGCATTTT
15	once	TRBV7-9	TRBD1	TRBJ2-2	CASSPQGANTGELFF	TGTGCCAGCAGCCCACAGGGGGCGAACACCGGGGAGCTGTTTTTT
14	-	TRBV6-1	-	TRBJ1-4	CASSERGGNEKLFF	TGTGCCAGCAGTGAGAGAGGTGGTAATGAAAAACTGTTTTTT
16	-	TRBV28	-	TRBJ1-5	CASSLEVAIVNQPQHF	TGTGCCAGCAGTTTGGAGGTTGCGATCGTCAATCAGCCCCAGCATTTT
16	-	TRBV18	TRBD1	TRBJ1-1	CASSPRQGAVNTEAFF	TGTGCCAGCTCACCCCGACAGGGAGCGGTAAACACTGAAGCTTTCTTT
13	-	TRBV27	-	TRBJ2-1	CASSSLTVNEQFF	TGTGCCAGCAGTTCCTTGACAGTCAATGAGCAGTTCTTC
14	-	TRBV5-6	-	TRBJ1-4	CASSPGAGNEKLFF	TGTGCCAGCAGCCCCGGGGCGGGGAATGAAAAACTGTTTTTT
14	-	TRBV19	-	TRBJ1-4	CASSLYRVGEKLFF	TGTGCCAGTAGTCTGTACAGGGTTGGAGAAAAACTGTTTTTT
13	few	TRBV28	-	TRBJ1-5	CASSLPRGQPQHF	TGTGCCAGCAGTTTACCACGGGGTCAGCCCCAGCATTTT
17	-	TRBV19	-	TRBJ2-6	CASSIQPGGPGANVLTF	TGTGCCAGTAGTATACAGCCAGGAGGGCCCGGGGCCAACGTCCTGACTTTC
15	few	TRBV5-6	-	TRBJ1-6	CASSPDGGYNSPLHF	TGTGCCAGCAGCCCGGACGGGGGCTATAATTCACCCCTCCACTTT
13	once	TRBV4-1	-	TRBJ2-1	CASSQERNNEQFF	TGCGCCAGCAGCCAAGAGCGAAACAATGAGCAGTTCTTC
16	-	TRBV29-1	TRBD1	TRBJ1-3	CSLTGGVRGSGNTIYF	TGCAGCCTCACAGGGGGGGTAAGAGGTTCTGGAAACACCATATATTTT
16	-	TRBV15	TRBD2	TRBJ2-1	CATSSREGGRYNEQFF	TGTGCCACCAGCAGCCGCGAGGGAGGGCGCTACAATGAGCAGTTCTTC
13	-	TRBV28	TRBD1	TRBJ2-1	CASSLGTADEQFF	TGTGCCAGCAGTTTAGGGACAGCTGACGAGCAGTTCTTC
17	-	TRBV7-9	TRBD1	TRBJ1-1	CASTNTGTGNGYTEAFF	TGTGCCAGCACCAACACCGGGACAGGGAACGGCTACACTGAAGCTTTCTTT
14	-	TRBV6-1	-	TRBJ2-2	CASRTGRDTGELFF	TGTGCCAGCAGAACAGGTCGTGACACCGGGGAGCTGTTTTTT